A selection of T cell receptor beta chains follows, all from one sample in a study of Graves' ophthalmopathy and Graves' hyperthyroidism. TCRdb reprocessed the multiplex PCR reads with MiXCR, giving one entry per CDR3 protein. Found here are about 420,000 distinct CDR3 sequences, under 25% of them singletons; the top ten hold roughly 3.2%. Material: peripheral blood. These receptors were taken from a woman aged 18-29 years with stable Graves' hyperthyroidism. The CDR3 runs from the conserved cysteine through the conserved F or W. The order of the fields is CDR3 protein, CDR3 DNA, J gene, D gene, V gene, CDR3 length, clone size. A D gene is named only where the DNA matches it firmly. Part of the rows lack a size; the others show once, few, many or a class for expanded clones.

CDR3: CSVESGIYGYTF
DNA: TGCAGCGTTGAAAGTGGAATCTATGGCTACACCTTC
J: TRBJ1-2
D: .
V: TRBV29-1
length: 12
size: many

CDR3: CASSPGSQGSHGYTF
DNA: TGCGCCAGCAGTCCTGGATCTCAGGGTTCTCATGGCTACACCTTC
J: TRBJ1-2
D: .
V: TRBV5-1
length: 15
size: many

CDR3: CAISPGQSYEQCF
DNA: TGTGCCATCAGTCCGGGACAGTCCTACGAGCAGTGCTTC
J: TRBJ2-7
D: TRBD1
V: TRBV10-3
length: 13
size: .

CDR3: CSATVHGLNQETQYF
DNA: TGCAGTGCGACCGTCCATGGACTGAACCAAGAGACCCAGTACTTC
J: TRBJ2-5
D: .
V: TRBV20-1
length: 15
size: few

CDR3: CASSSLAGGVRETQYF
DNA: TGTGCCAGCAGTTCTTTAGCGGGAGGAGTGCGGGAGACCCAGTACTTC
J: TRBJ2-5
D: TRBD2
V: TRBV6-2/TRBV6-3
length: 16
size: few

CDR3: CASSHTVFVPSKHEQYF
DNA: TGTGCCAGCAGCCATACAGTTTTTGTACCATCCAAACACGAGCAGTACTTC
J: TRBJ2-7
D: .
V: TRBV28
length: 17
size: many

CDR3: CSAWTGGPGSEQYF
DNA: TGCAGTGCATGGACAGGGGGCCCTGGAAGCGAGCAGTACTTC
J: TRBJ2-7
D: TRBD1
V: TRBV20-1
length: 14
size: .

CDR3: CASSGGTNTGELFF
DNA: TGTGCCAGCAGTGGGGGGACTAACACCGGGGAGCTGTTTTTT
J: TRBJ2-2
D: .
V: TRBV5-6
length: 14
size: many

CDR3: CASSRALAGDSYEQYF
DNA: TGTGCCAGTTCTCGGGCTCTAGCCGGGGATTCCTACGAGCAGTACTTC
J: TRBJ2-7
D: .
V: TRBV19
length: 16
size: .

CDR3: CASSSTGVKNIQYF
DNA: TGTGCCAGCAGCTCGACAGGGGTAAAAAACATTCAGTACTTC
J: TRBJ2-4
D: TRBD1
V: TRBV7-2
length: 14
size: many

CDR3: CSASPRANRDKRETQYF
DNA: TGCAGTGCTTCACCCCGAGCGAACCGGGACAAGCGAGAGACCCAGTACTTC
J: TRBJ2-5
D: .
V: TRBV20-1
length: 17
size: many

CDR3: CASSPGRSAYNEKFF
DNA: TGTGCCAGTAGTCCAGGCAGGTCGGCCTACAATGAGAAGTTCTTC
J: TRBJ2-1
D: .
V: TRBV19
length: 15
size: .

CDR3: CSVAEGSNQPQHF
DNA: TGCAGCGTCGCCGAGGGCTCCAATCAGCCCCAGCATTTT
J: TRBJ1-5
D: .
V: TRBV29-1
length: 13
size: few

CDR3: CASSPGTSNQPQHF
DNA: TGCGCCAGCAGCCCCGGGACTTCGAATCAGCCCCAGCATTTT
J: TRBJ1-5
D: .
V: TRBV5-1
length: 14
size: many

CDR3: CASSQAWTGGRETQYF
DNA: TGCGCCAGCAGCCAAGCGTGGACAGGGGGTCGGGAGACCCAGTACTTC
J: TRBJ2-5
D: TRBD1
V: TRBV4-1
length: 16
size: many

CDR3: CASSLRTGGAYYGYTF
DNA: TGTGCCAGCAGCTTAAGGACAGGGGGTGCCTACTATGGCTACACCTTC
J: TRBJ1-2
D: TRBD1
V: TRBV7-8
length: 16
size: many

CDR3: CASSYLRLAPNTGELFF
DNA: TGTGCCAGCAGTTATCTTCGACTAGCTCCGAACACCGGGGAGCTGTTTTTT
J: TRBJ2-2
D: TRBD2
V: TRBV6-2/TRBV6-3
length: 17
size: .

CDR3: CSVEDRTAGANVLTF
DNA: TGCAGCGTTGAAGATAGAACAGCTGGGGCCAACGTCCTGACTTTC
J: TRBJ2-6
D: .
V: TRBV29-1
length: 15
size: many

CDR3: CSAPGLAGGRYEQYF
DNA: TGCAGTGCTCCGGGACTAGCGGGAGGGCGCTACGAGCAGTACTTC
J: TRBJ2-7
D: TRBD2
V: TRBV20-1
length: 15
size: .

CDR3: CASSLSEGALGYTF
DNA: TGTGCCAGCAGTTTATCAGAGGGGGCGCTTGGCTACACCTTC
J: TRBJ1-2
D: TRBD1
V: TRBV27
length: 14
size: .

CDR3: CASSEVGDRSTEAFF
DNA: TGTGCCAGCAGTGAAGTGGGAGACAGAAGCACTGAAGCTTTCTTT
J: TRBJ1-1
D: .
V: TRBV25-1
length: 15
size: many